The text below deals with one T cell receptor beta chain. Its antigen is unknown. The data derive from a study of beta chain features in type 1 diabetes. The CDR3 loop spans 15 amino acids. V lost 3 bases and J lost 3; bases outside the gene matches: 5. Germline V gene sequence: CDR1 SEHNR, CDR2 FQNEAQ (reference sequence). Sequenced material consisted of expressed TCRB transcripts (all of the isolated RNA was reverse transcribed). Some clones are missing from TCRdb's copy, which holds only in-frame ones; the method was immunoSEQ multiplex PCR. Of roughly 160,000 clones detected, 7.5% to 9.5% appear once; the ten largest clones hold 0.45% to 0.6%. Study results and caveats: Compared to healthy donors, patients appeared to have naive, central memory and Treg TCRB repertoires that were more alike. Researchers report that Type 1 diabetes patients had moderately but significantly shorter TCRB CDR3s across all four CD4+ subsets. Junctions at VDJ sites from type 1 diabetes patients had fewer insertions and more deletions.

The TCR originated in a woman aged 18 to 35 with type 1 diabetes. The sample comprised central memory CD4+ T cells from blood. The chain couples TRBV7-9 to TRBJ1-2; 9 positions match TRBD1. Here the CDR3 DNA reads TGTGCCAGCAGCTTGGAGGGACAGGGACACTATGGCTACACCTTC. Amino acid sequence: CASSLEGQGHYGYTF.